These 26 T cell receptor beta chains were all obtained from the same sample, sequenced in a study of T cell repertoires in cytomegalovirus infection. MiXCR, applied by TCRdb to the reads, yields one record per CDR3 protein. The table has about 360,000 distinct CDR3 sequences, 15% to 20% seen once. Sequencing used PBMCs. These receptors originate from a human donor in good health (CMV status not recorded). Some clones in this sample may be carry-over from other donors' samples.

This clonotype was detected many times. The chain joins TRBV7-2 to TRBJ1-5, with 8 bases that match TRBD1. Germline V gives CDR1 SGHTA, CDR2 FQGNSA. Unmatched junction bases numbered 3, after V lost 4 bases and J lost 7 bases. The CDR3 is made up of 13 amino acids. The CDR3 sequence is CASSSGQAQPQHF. The CDR3 DNA reads TGTGCCAGCAGCTCGGGACAGGCACAGCCCCAGCATTTT. The variable domain in full, with the rest retrieved from reference TRBV7-2 and TRBJ1-5, is GAGVSQSPSNKVTEKGKDVELRCDPISGHTALYWYRQSLGQGLEFLIYFQGNSAPDKSGLPSDRFSAERTGGSVSTLTIQRTQQEDSAVYLCASSSGQAQPQHFGDGTRLSIL.

V gene TRBV2 combines with J gene TRBJ2-1; D unresolved. The CDR3 contains 16 residues. Germline V lookup: CDR1 SNHLY, CDR2 FYNNEI. V shed 4 bases and J shed 2 bases, with 15 bases lying between them. CDR3 nucleotides: TGTGCCAGCAGTGCCTACCAACTTGGAGCCTACAATGAGCAGTTCTTC. This gives the protein CASSAYQLGAYNEQFF.

This clonotype was counted only a few times. The J gene is TRBJ2-1, the V gene TRBV5-6; D might be TRBD1 (5 bases). V was trimmed by 4 bases and J by 9 bases, leaving 17 bases between them. Looked up from germline, CDR1 is SGHDT and CDR2 is YYEEEE. CDR3 length: 14 residues. CDR3 loop: CASSHRQRIGEQFF. CDR3 nucleotide sequence: TGTGCCAGCAGCCACCGACAGAGAATTGGTGAGCAGTTCTTC.

This clonotype appeared a few times. V and J are TRBV5-1 and TRBJ2-3; D is perhaps TRBD1 or TRBD2 (6 bases each). Germline V gene sequence: CDR1 SGHRS, CDR2 YFSETQ. CDR3 length equals 15 residues. Trimming pared 7 bases from V and 2 bases from J, leaving 17 bases between. CDR3 in DNA: TGCGCCAGCGCCCCGGGGGACACCTACACAGATACGCAGTATTTT. Translated: CASAPGDTYTDTQYF.

Many counts were recorded for this clonotype. J is TRBJ2-5 and V is TRBV7-6; perhaps TRBD2 as D (5 bases). Germline assignment: CDR1 SGHVS and CDR2 FNYEAQ. The V and J ends lost 4 bases and 2 bases respectively, with 11 bases between them. There are 14 residues in the CDR3. This CDR3 reads CASSSLAGQETQYF. CDR3 coding DNA: TGTGCCAGCAGCTCTCTGGCGGGTCAAGAGACCCAGTACTTC. Variable domain in full (rest from reference TRBV7-6 and TRBJ2-5): GAGVSQSPRYKVTKRGQDVALRCDPISGHVSLYWYRQALGQGPEFLTYFNYEAQQDKSGLPNDRFSAERPEGSISTLTIQRTEQRDSAMYRCASSSLAGQETQYFGPGTRLLVL.

The J gene is TRBJ1-1, the V gene TRBV7-4; perhaps TRBD1 as D (5 bases). The CDR3 has 15 residues. Trimming pared 3 bases from V and 3 bases from J, leaving 14 bases between. From germline, CDR1 is SGHVT and CDR2 SQSDAQ. The CDR3 region has the DNA TGTGCCAGCAGCTTTCAGGGTTCGGGATACACTGAAGCTTTCTTT. It yields the protein CASSFQGSGYTEAFF.

This clonotype has at least ten counts. This sequence joins TRBV20-1 and TRBJ2-3; TRBD2 matches 8 bases. The CDR3 totals 14 residues. Germline CDR1 DFQATT, CDR2 SNEGSKA (reference sequence). V shed 5 bases, J shed 4 bases, and the junction held 8 bases outside the gene matches. The CDR3 spells CSAPPSGGADTQYF. Here the CDR3 DNA reads TGCAGTGCTCCCCCCAGCGGGGGCGCAGATACGCAGTATTTT.

J is TRBJ2-7 and V is TRBV10-3; possibly TRBD1 for D (5 bases). The CDR3 is made up of 15 amino acids. Between the trimmed V and J ends, which lost 6 bases and 0 bases, there was a span of 15 bases. Germline values: CDR1 ENHRY, CDR2 SYGVKD. CDR3 in amino acids: CAIRADSSSSYEQYF. CDR3 bases: TGTGCCATCAGAGCCGACAGTTCCAGCTCCTACGAGCAGTACTTC.

This clonotype was recorded a few times. The V gene is TRBV20-1, the J gene TRBJ1-4; D not resolved. Looked up from germline, CDR1 is DFQATT and CDR2 is SNEGSKA (reference sequence). Between the trimmed V and J ends, which lost 3 bases and 8 bases, there was a span of 16 bases. CDR3 length: 14 amino acids. The CDR3 DNA follows: TGCAGTGCTAGTCTTAGGAGGACGGTGGAAAAACTGTTTTTT. Its translation is CSASLRRTVEKLFF.

This chain uses TRBV5-5 with TRBJ1-2; 9 bases are a match to TRBD1. From germline, CDR1 is SGHKS and CDR2 YYEKEE (reference sequence). Unmatched junction bases numbered 8, after V lost 4 bases and J lost 1 base. CDR3 length: 16 amino acids. CDR3 in DNA: TGTGCCAGCAGCCTACTGGGACAGGGCATTAACTATGGCTACACCTTC. Translation: CASSLLGQGINYGYTF.

The chain employs TRBV10-3 and TRBJ2-3; D is undetermined. CDR1 and CDR2 (germline): ENHRY, SYGVKD. The CDR3 spans 12 residues. Trimming left V 6 bases short and J 2 bases short, with 6 bases between. The CDR3, as DNA: TGTGCCATCAGCTTAAACACAGATACGCAGTATTTT. It codes for CAISLNTDTQYF.

This clonotype was seen many times. The chain recombines TRBV11-2 with TRBJ1-4, with TRBD1 matching 10 bases. The junction had 7 bases not matched to a gene; V was cut back by 5 bases and J by 7 bases. The CDR3 spans 15 residues. The germline V gene has CDR1 SGHAT and CDR2 FQNNGV. DNA for the CDR3: TGTGCCAGCAGCAGACGGACAGGGGGTTCTGAAAAACTGTTTTTT. It specifies CASSRRTGGSEKLFF.

V usage is TRBV4-1 and J usage is TRBJ1-5; 7 bases are shared with TRBD1. There are 16 residues in the CDR3. J was trimmed by 7 bases and V by 0 bases; bases with no gene match: 9. Germline loops: CDR1 MGHRA, CDR2 YSYEKL. In nucleotides, the CDR3 is TGCGCCAGCAGCCAAGATGAGAGGGGGCGCTGGCAGCCCCAGCATTTT. The encoded protein is CASSQDERGRWQPQHF.

Many counts were recorded for this clonotype. The chain links TRBV7-8 to TRBJ2-3; D is ambiguous. This CDR3 is built from 15 residues. V shed 0 bases and J shed 6 bases, with 13 bases lying between them. The germline V gene encodes CDR1 SGHVS and CDR2 FQNEAQ. CDR3 coding DNA: TGTGCCAGCAGCTTAGCGTATGATCCTGGGGATACGCAGTATTTT. Translated: CASSLAYDPGDTQYF.

This clonotype was picked up a small number of times. The genes are TRBV19 and TRBJ1-3; unclear D gene. V lost 6 bases to trimming and J lost 6 bases, with 15 bases between them. The CDR3 is 14 residues long. Germline CDR1 and CDR2: LNHDA and SQIVND (reference sequence). The DNA of the CDR3 is TGTGCCAGTAGAAGATATTACGTGGAAAACACCATATATTTT. Translating it yields CASRRYYVENTIYF.

This clonotype has only a few counts. The chain recombines TRBV27 with TRBJ1-5; no definite D call. Looked up from germline, CDR1 is MNHEY and CDR2 is SMNVEV (reference sequence). The CDR3 runs to 14 residues. Trimming took 4 bases from V and 4 from J, leaving 11 bases between them. CDR3 sequence: CASSSRRWNQPQHF. Written as DNA, the CDR3 is TGTGCCAGCAGTTCCAGGCGGTGGAATCAGCCCCAGCATTTT.

V usage is TRBV29-1 and J usage is TRBJ2-3; 11 bases agree with TRBD1. V lost 5 bases and J lost 3; bases outside the gene matches: 4. The V gene's germline CDR1 is SQVTM and CDR2 ANQGSEA. The CDR3 consists of 14 residues. The CDR3 spells CSVSGTGGTDTQYF. For the CDR3, the DNA is TGCAGCGTTTCCGGGACAGGGGGGACAGATACGCAGTATTTT.

The chain is built from TRBV6-9 and TRBJ2-5, with D tentatively TRBD2 (5 bases). The CDR3 is 12 residues long. Looked up from germline, CDR1 is MNHGY and CDR2 is SVAAGI. Between the trimmed V and J ends, which lost 2 bases and 6 bases, there was a span of 7 bases. This CDR3 is CASSYGGKTQYF. DNA for the CDR3: TGTGCCAGCAGTTATGGAGGAAAGACCCAGTACTTC.

This chain joins TRBV6-1 and TRBJ2-7; 8 nucleotides line up with TRBD2. Trimming at V came to 7 bases and at J to 5 bases, leaving 7 bases not matched to a gene. The length of the CDR3 is 13 residues. Germline CDR1 reads MNHNS; CDR2 reads SASEGT. CDR3 sequence: CASTGTRVHEQYF. CDR3 DNA: TGTGCCAGCACCGGGACTAGGGTCCACGAGCAGTACTTC.

The genes are TRBV10-2 and TRBJ2-1, with 8 bases fitting TRBD2. The V and J ends lost 1 base and 9 bases, in that order; junction bases with no gene match: 8. CDR1 is WSHSY, CDR2 SAAADI, per germline. The CDR3 has 15 amino acids. The CDR3 DNA is TGCGCCAGCAGTGAGTTTCAGGGACTAGAGGGTGAGCAGTTCTTC. This gives the protein CASSEFQGLEGEQFF.

This clonotype has a count of ten or more. V gene TRBV7-8 combines with J gene TRBJ2-1; 9 bases match TRBD2. Germline-derived CDR1 and CDR2 are SGHVS and FQNEAQ. The CDR3 spans 15 residues. V was pared by 2 bases and J by 4 bases, with 3 bases of the junction left unmatched. The CDR3 nucleotides are TGTGCCAGCAGCTTAAGCGGGGGGATTTACAATGAGCAGTTCTTC. Translated: CASSLSGGIYNEQFF.

This clonotype was seen many times. V usage is TRBV4-1 and J usage is TRBJ1-3; 10 positions agree with TRBD1. Germline loops: CDR1 MGHRA, CDR2 YSYEKL. The CDR3 has 20 residues. Trimming at V came to 0 bases and at J to 2 bases, leaving 13 bases not matched to a gene. CDR3 sequence (DNA): TGCGCCAGCAGCCAAGAATTCTGGGACAGGGGTACACTCGCTGGAAACACCATATATTTT. Protein: CASSQEFWDRGTLAGNTIYF.

This clonotype came up a few times. This chain joins TRBV12-5 and TRBJ2-5; a weak D match, TRBD1 (6 bases). V lost 9 bases, J lost 7 bases, and 9 bases lay in between. Germline values: CDR1 LGHNT, CDR2 FRNRAP. The CDR3 length is 10 residues. CDR3 in amino acids: CARVRGTQYF. The CDR3 DNA reads as TGTGCTAGAGTCAGGGGGACCCAGTACTTC.

This clonotype was seen at least ten times. V and J are TRBV20-1 and TRBJ1-2; no reliable D call. V was cut by 0 bases and J by 0 bases, with 14 bases left in between. This CDR3 is built from 16 residues. CDR1 and CDR2 (germline): DFQATT, SNEGSKA (reference sequence). CDR3 amino acids: CSARDPLKPANYGYTF. The DNA of the CDR3 is TGCAGTGCTAGAGATCCCCTAAAGCCCGCTAACTATGGCTACACCTTC.

This clonotype occurred many times. The chain joins TRBV6-1 to TRBJ2-3; a possible D gene is TRBD1 (5 bases). CDR3 length equals 18 residues. V was pared by 0 bases and J by 2 bases, with 18 bases between. CDR1 and CDR2 (germline): MNHNS, SASEGT. The CDR3 DNA reads TGTGCCAGCAGTGAAGCGTTTGGTTGGGGCGCTTTCACAGATACGCAGTATTTT. This sequence encodes CASSEAFGWGAFTDTQYF.

This clonotype appeared a few times. V is TRBV10-3 and J is TRBJ2-3; a weak D match, TRBD2 (6 bases). Looked up from germline, CDR1 is ENHRY and CDR2 is SYGVKD. Between the trimmed V and J ends, which lost 5 bases and 2 bases, there was a span of 8 bases. This CDR3 is 13 amino acids long. The CDR3 spells CAISSDYTDTQYF. The CDR3, as DNA: TGTGCCATCAGTTCGGACTACACAGATACGCAGTATTTT.